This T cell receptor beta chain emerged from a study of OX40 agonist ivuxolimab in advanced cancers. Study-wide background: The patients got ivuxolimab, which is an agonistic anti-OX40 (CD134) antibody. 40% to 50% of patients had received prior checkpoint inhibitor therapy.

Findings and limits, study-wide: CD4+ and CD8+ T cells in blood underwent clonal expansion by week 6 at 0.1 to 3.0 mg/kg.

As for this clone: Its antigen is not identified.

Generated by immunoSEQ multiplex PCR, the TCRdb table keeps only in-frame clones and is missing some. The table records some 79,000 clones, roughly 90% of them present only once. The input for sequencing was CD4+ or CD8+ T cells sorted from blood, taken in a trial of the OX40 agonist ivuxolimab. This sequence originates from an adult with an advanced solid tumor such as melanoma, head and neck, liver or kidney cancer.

The CDR3 loop reads CASSPGGAGNYGYTF. The CDR3 bases are TGTGCCAGCAGTCCTGGGGGCGCAGGGAACTATGGCTACACCTTC. The chain has TRBV14 and TRBJ1-2; D perhaps matches TRBD1 (6 bases). The CDR3 has 15 amino acids. CDR1 and CDR2 from the germline V gene are SGHDN and FVKESK. V was clipped by 6 bases and J by 2 bases, with 16 bases between them.